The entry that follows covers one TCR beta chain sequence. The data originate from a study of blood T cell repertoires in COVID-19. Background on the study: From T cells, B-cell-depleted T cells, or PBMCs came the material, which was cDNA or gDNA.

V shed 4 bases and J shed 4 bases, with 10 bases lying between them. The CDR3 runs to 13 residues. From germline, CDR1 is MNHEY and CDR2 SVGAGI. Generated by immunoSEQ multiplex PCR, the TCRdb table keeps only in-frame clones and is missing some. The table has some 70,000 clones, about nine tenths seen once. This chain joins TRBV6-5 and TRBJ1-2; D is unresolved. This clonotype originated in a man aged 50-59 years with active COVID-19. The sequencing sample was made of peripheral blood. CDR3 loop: CASSSDGGYGYTF. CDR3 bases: TGTGCCAGCAGTTCTGACGGCGGCTATGGCTACACCTTC.